One and the same sample provided the 13 T cell receptor beta chains below, sequenced in a study of shared clonotypes between healthy human individuals. Some clones are missing from TCRdb's copy, which holds only in-frame ones; the method was immunoSEQ multiplex PCR. This sample carries about 2 million clones, around 96% of them seen once, and the ten largest clones take roughly 1.2%. Selected positively for CCR7 and CD45RO-negative, naive CD8 cells excluded terminally differentiated effector memory CD45RA+ cells. Sequenced: naive CD8+ T cells sorted from blood. Every receptor here comes from a man aged 18 to 29 in good health.

The chain has TRBV5-4 and TRBJ1-2; possible D gene TRBD1, 6 bases. CDR1 and CDR2 (germline): SGHNT, YYREEE (reference sequence). The CDR3 sequence is 15 residues long. V dropped 4 bases and J dropped 4 bases, with 17 bases sitting between them. CDR3 sequence (DNA): TGTGCCAGCAGCCCCTCCACAGGGTCCGGCTATGGCTACACCTTC. The encoded protein is CASSPSTGSGYGYTF.

The J gene is TRBJ2-1, the V gene TRBV6-1; D is possibly TRBD2 (5 bases). This CDR3 spans 14 amino acids. CDR1 is MNHNS and CDR2 is SASEGT in the germline V gene. Trimming shortened V by 10 bases and J by 0 bases, and 13 bases separated the two germline ends. CDR3 in DNA: TGTGCCACCGTACGGGGAGCCTCCTACAATGAGCAGTTCTTC. This encodes CATVRGASYNEQFF.

The CDR3 DNA reads TGTGCCACTACCACGACAGGATTTAATGAAAAACTGTTTTTT. This encodes CATTTTGFNEKLFF. The chain uses TRBV19 and TRBJ1-4, with D possibly TRBD1 on 6 matching bases. Germline CDR1 is LNHDA and CDR2 is SQIVND (reference sequence). The CDR3 extends over 14 amino acids. Trimming took 10 bases from V and 4 from J, leaving 16 bases between them.

The chain is built from TRBV7-9 and TRBJ2-7, with TRBD2 as a possible D gene (6 bases). The CDR3 is 16 amino acids. V was shortened by 3 bases and J by 0 bases, with 15 bases between the two germline ends. CDR1 and CDR2 (germline): SEHNR, FQNEAQ (reference sequence). The CDR3 DNA sequence: TGTGCCAGCAGCTTCGGGCAGGGACTCAGCTCCTACGAGCAGTACTTC. Translation: CASSFGQGLSSYEQYF. Full variable domain (outside the CDR3, taken from reference TRBV7-9 and TRBJ2-7): DTGVSQNPRHKITKRGQNVTFRCDPISEHNRLYWYRQTLGQGPEFLTYFQNEAQLEKSRLLSDRFSAERPKGSFSTLEIQRTEQGDSAMYLCASSFGQGLSSYEQYFGPGTRLTVT.

V usage is TRBV14 and J usage is TRBJ2-2; a weak D match, TRBD2 (6 bases). V was cut by 1 base and J by 5 bases, with 8 bases left in between. This CDR3 has 14 amino acids. Per germline, CDR1 SGHDN and CDR2 FVKESK. CDR3 residues: CASSQVAGTGELFF. In DNA form, the CDR3 reads TGTGCCAGCAGCCAAGTTGCGGGGACCGGGGAGCTGTTTTTT.

The V gene is TRBV15, the J gene TRBJ2-5, with unresolved D. Between the trimmed V and J ends, which lost 5 bases and 1 base, there was a span of 14 bases. The CDR3 is 15 amino acids. In germline, CDR1 is LNHNV, CDR2 YYDKDF (reference sequence). The CDR3, as DNA: TGTGCCACCAGCCCTCAAAAGGCACCCCAAGAGACCCAGTACTTC. Amino acid sequence: CATSPQKAPQETQYF.

The chain is built from TRBV7-6 and TRBJ2-7, with 12 bases matching TRBD1. V gave up 2 bases and J gave up 0 bases; unmatched junction bases: 8. From germline, CDR1 is SGHVS and CDR2 FNYEAQ. The CDR3 extends over 18 amino acids. Written as DNA, the CDR3 is TGTGCCAGCAGCTTAACCGGGACAGGGGGCTTCCTCTCCTACGAGCAGTACTTC. Translation gives CASSLTGTGGFLSYEQYF.

The chain combines TRBV5-4 with TRBJ1-3; D remains ambiguous. V shed 1 base and J shed 4 bases, with 6 bases lying between them. The CDR3 runs 13 residues. The germline V gene has CDR1 SGHNT and CDR2 YYREEE (reference sequence). DNA for the CDR3: TGTGCCAGCAGCTTGATGGGAGGAAACACCATATATTTT. Encoded protein: CASSLMGGNTIYF.

This chain links TRBV6-5 with TRBJ2-7; D call uncertain. This CDR3 has 14 residues. CDR1 MNHEY and CDR2 SVGAGI come from the germline V gene. The ends were cut back, 0 bases at V and 2 bases at J, with 8 bases in the middle. The CDR3 spells CASSYSERTYEQYF. The CDR3 DNA follows: TGTGCCAGCAGTTACTCGGAGAGAACCTACGAGCAGTACTTC.

This chain links TRBV28 with TRBJ2-7; unclear D gene. This CDR3 has 14 residues. The V gene's germline CDR1 is MDHEN and CDR2 SYDVKM. Trimming took 3 bases from V and 1 from J, leaving 10 bases between them. The DNA of the CDR3 is TGTGCCAGCAGTTTCAAGGAAGAATCCTACGAGCAGTACTTC. Its translation is CASSFKEESYEQYF.

This clone was seen a single time. This chain connects TRBV10-1 to TRBJ2-1; D may be TRBD1 or TRBD2 (5 bases each). Trimming removed 0 bases at V and 6 bases at J, with 15 bases between. Germline V gene sequence: CDR1 WNHNN, CDR2 SYGVQD (reference sequence). The CDR3 runs 16 residues. The CDR3 region is CASSESGTPGPNEQFF. CDR3 in DNA: TGCGCCAGCAGTGAGTCGGGGACCCCCGGCCCCAATGAGCAGTTCTTC.

In the case of this clone: Other DNA sequences within the sample encode an identical CDR3. The V and J genes are TRBV11-2 and TRBJ2-3, with D unclear. The CDR3 has 14 residues. In germline, CDR1 is SGHAT, CDR2 FQNNGV. V was trimmed by 1 base and J by 1 base, leaving 6 bases between them. The CDR3 region is CASSLGPGTDTQYF. The DNA for the CDR3 is TGTGCCAGCAGCTTAGGCCCGGGCACAGATACGCAGTATTTT.

The V and J genes are TRBV10-3 and TRBJ2-2; D not certain. The CDR3 extends over 12 amino acids. Germline CDR1 ENHRY, CDR2 SYGVKD. Trimming removed 7 bases from V and 6 bases from J, with 9 bases in between. CDR3 nucleotides: TGTGCCATCACGAGCTGGCCCGGGGAGCTGTTTTTT. Translating it yields CAITSWPGELFF.